A selection of T cell receptor beta chains follows, all from one sample in a study of shared clonotypes between healthy human individuals. Clones were read by immunoSEQ multiplex PCR, and TCRdb kept only the in-frame ones, dropping some. The sample yields about a million clones, roughly 80% seen once. Source material: memory CD4+ T cells sorted from blood. All receptors derive from a man aged 18 to 35 in good health. The CDR3 runs from the conserved cysteine through the conserved F or W. D genes are given only for firm matches. Clone size is not always given. Where it is, it says once, few, many or a class for expanded clones.

cdr3_length | clone_size | j_call | d_call | v_call | cdr3_aa | cdr3_nt
13 | few | TRBJ2-3 | NA | TRBV9 | CASSRVGEDTQYF | TGTGCCAGCAGCAGGGTCGGGGAAGATACGCAGTATTTT
15 | once | TRBJ2-3 | NA | TRBV7-2 | CASSSPGYITDTQYF | TGTGCCAGCAGCTCCCCAGGGTATATCACAGATACGCAGTATTTT
14 | NA | TRBJ1-1 | NA | TRBV6-5 | CASYPAGRTTEAFF | TGTGCCTCCTACCCGGCCGGGAGGACTACTGAAGCTTTCTTT
13 | NA | TRBJ2-7 | TRBD1 | TRBV2 | CAEGQGSSYEQYF | TGTGCCGAGGGACAGGGGAGCTCCTACGAGCAGTACTTC
15 | NA | TRBJ2-7 | NA | TRBV5-5 | CASSLAGTGSYEQYF | TGTGCCAGCAGCTTGGCCGGGACGGGCTCCTACGAGCAGTACTTC
12 | NA | TRBJ2-7 | TRBD2 | TRBV2 | CAMRREAYEQYF | TGTGCGATGCGGCGGGAGGCCTACGAGCAGTACTTC
14 | NA | TRBJ2-2 | NA | TRBV7-9 | CASSWDLNTGELFF | TGTGCCAGCAGCTGGGACCTAAACACCGGGGAGCTGTTTTTT
15 | NA | TRBJ1-5 | TRBD1 | TRBV5-4 | CASSFGGQGGQPQHF | TGTGCCAGCAGCTTCGGGGGACAGGGTGGACAGCCCCAGCATTTT
13 | NA | TRBJ2-5 | TRBD1 | TRBV2 | CASSRGQGGTQYF | TGTGCCAGCAGTCGTGGACAGGGGGGCACCCAGTACTTC
13 | once | TRBJ2-3 | NA | TRBV7-2 | CASSSESTDTQYF | TGTGCCAGCAGCTCCGAGTCAACAGATACGCAGTATTTT
15 | few | TRBJ2-7 | NA | TRBV7-2 | CASSSTAYPSYEQYF | TGTGCCAGCAGCTCCACAGCGTACCCCTCCTACGAGCAGTACTTC
16 | NA | TRBJ2-2 | TRBD2 | TRBV6-6 | CASTRLAGASTGELFF | TGTGCCAGCACCCGACTAGCGGGAGCAAGCACCGGGGAGCTGTTTTTT
13 | NA | TRBJ2-7 | TRBD2 | TRBV10-3 | CAITAGGRDEQYF | TGTGCCATCACAGCGGGAGGGCGAGACGAGCAGTACTTC
14 | NA | TRBJ2-1 | TRBD2 | TRBV10-3 | CAIRPSGNNNEQFF | TGTGCCATCAGGCCTAGCGGGAACAACAATGAGCAGTTCTTC